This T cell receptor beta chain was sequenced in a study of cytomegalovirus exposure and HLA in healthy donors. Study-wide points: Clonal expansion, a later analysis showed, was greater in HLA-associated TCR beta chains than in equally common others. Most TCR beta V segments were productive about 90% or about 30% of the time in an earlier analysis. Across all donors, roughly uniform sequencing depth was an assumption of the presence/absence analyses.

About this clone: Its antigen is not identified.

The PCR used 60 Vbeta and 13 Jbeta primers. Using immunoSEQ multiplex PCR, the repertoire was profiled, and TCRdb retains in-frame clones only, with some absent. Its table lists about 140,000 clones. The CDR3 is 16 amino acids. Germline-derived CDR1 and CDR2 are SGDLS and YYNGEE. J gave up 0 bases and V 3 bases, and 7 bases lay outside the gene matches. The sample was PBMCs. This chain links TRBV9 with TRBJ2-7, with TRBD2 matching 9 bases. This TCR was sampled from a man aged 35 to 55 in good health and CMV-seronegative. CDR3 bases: TGTGCCAGCAGCGACCCCGTAGCGGGGGTCTCCTACGAGCAGTACTTC. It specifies CASSDPVAGVSYEQYF.